Listed here are 28 T cell receptor beta chains from one sample, sequenced in a study of cytomegalovirus exposure and HLA in healthy donors. Both 60 Vbeta primers and 13 Jbeta primers went into the PCR. Data came from immunoSEQ multiplex PCR; TCRdb stores just in-frame clones and leaves some out. The sample lists roughly 250,000 clones, approximately 85% occurring once. The sequenced material came from PBMCs. These receptors were collected from a woman aged 40 to 55 in good health and CMV-seropositive.

The chain uses TRBV7-2 and TRBJ2-1, with TRBD1 matching 7 bases. This CDR3 comprises 15 residues. The germline CDR1 and CDR2 sequences are SGHTA and FQGNSA. Trimming took 2 bases from V and 6 from J; bases not matched to a gene: 7. CDR3 DNA sequence: TGTGCCAGCAGCTTATGGGACAGCCCCGTCAATGAGCAGTTCTTC. It yields the protein CASSLWDSPVNEQFF.

CDR3 protein: CASTPSAYQETQYF. CDR3 bases: TGTGCCAGTACCCCTAGCGCGTACCAAGAGACCCAGTACTTC. The chain employs TRBV19 and TRBJ2-5, with TRBD2 as a possible D gene (6 bases). The ends were cut back, 7 bases at V and 0 bases at J, with 12 bases in the middle. Germline loops: CDR1 LNHDA, CDR2 SQIVND (reference sequence). The CDR3 runs 14 residues.

This chain connects TRBV7-2 to TRBJ2-2; D call uncertain. The V gene lost 1 base and the J gene lost 2 bases, with 5 bases spanning the gap. The CDR3 is 14 residues long. Germline CDR1 SGHTA, CDR2 FQGNSA. The CDR3 protein is CASSLGGNTGELFF. Here the CDR3 DNA reads TGTGCCAGCAGCTTAGGCGGTAACACCGGGGAGCTGTTTTTT.

A few counts support this clone. This chain connects TRBV9 to TRBJ1-5; no clear D gene. Looked up from germline, CDR1 is SGDLS and CDR2 is YYNGEE. V was pared by 0 bases and J by 4 bases, with 23 bases between. This CDR3 is 19 amino acids long. CDR3 in DNA: TGTGCCAGCAGCGTAGATCCTGTGGTGTATTCGATACTAAATCAGCCCCAGCATTTT. It yields the protein CASSVDPVVYSILNQPQHF.

A note on this clone: One junction end does not reproduce the germline sequence, and a read error may be involved. J is TRBJ1-6 and V is TRBV7-9; D gene ambiguous. Germline V gene lookup returns CDR1 SEHNR and CDR2 FQNEAQ (reference sequence). This CDR3 spans 15 amino acids. CDR3 sequence: CSSSSGQVGNSPLHF. The CDR3, as DNA: TGTTCCAGCAGCAGCGGCCAGGTCGGTAATTCACCCCTCCACTTT.

The chain has TRBV4-3 and TRBJ1-4; a possible D gene is TRBD1 (6 bases). The length of the CDR3 is 18 residues. Germline V gene data show CDR1 as LGHNA and CDR2 as YSLEER. V lost 2 bases, J lost 2 bases, and 18 bases lay in between. CDR3 sequence reads: CASSQIAGGVVTNEKLFF. In DNA form, the CDR3 reads TGCGCCAGCAGCCAAATTGCGGGGGGCGTAGTGACTAATGAAAAACTGTTTTTT.

The rearrangement uses TRBV27 and TRBJ2-7, with D perhaps matching TRBD1 (5 bases). V was shortened by 2 bases and J by 4 bases, with 9 bases between the two germline ends. Germline V lookup: CDR1 MNHEY, CDR2 SMNVEV (reference sequence). The CDR3 contains 13 residues. The CDR3 reads CASSLDRQYEQYF. CDR3 sequence (DNA): TGTGCCAGCAGTTTAGACAGACAGTACGAGCAGTACTTC.

This rearrangement joins TRBV9 to TRBJ2-1, with TRBD2 identical over 9 bases. Germline lookup yields CDR1 SGDLS and CDR2 YYNGEE. V was pared by 4 bases and J by 1 base, with 9 bases of the junction left unmatched. This CDR3 is 17 amino acids long. The CDR3 sequence is CASSTRSGSTSYNEQFF. The CDR3 region has the DNA TGTGCCAGCAGCACCCGTAGCGGGAGCACGTCCTACAATGAGCAGTTCTTC.

This chain joins TRBV19 and TRBJ2-5, with 8 bases identical to TRBD2. The V gene end was trimmed by 0 bases and the J gene end by 1 base; junction bases not matched to a gene: 4. The CDR3 has 16 amino acids. The germline CDR1 and CDR2 sequences are LNHDA and SQIVND (reference sequence). The CDR3 spells CASSIDRAGVQETQYF. CDR3 bases: TGTGCCAGTAGTATAGACCGAGCGGGGGTCCAAGAGACCCAGTACTTC.

This clone has only one observation. The J gene is TRBJ2-7, the V gene TRBV25-1, with 11 bases matching TRBD2. This CDR3 is 15 amino acids long. With 4 bases clipped from V and 4 bases from J, the junction kept 6 bases outside the gene matches. Per germline, CDR1 MGHDK and CDR2 SYGVNS. CDR3 protein: CASSATGTSGYEQYF. The CDR3 coding sequence is TGTGCCAGCAGTGCCACCGGGACTAGCGGATACGAGCAGTACTTC.

V is TRBV11-3 and J is TRBJ2-1, with TRBD2 matching over 12 bases. Germline V gives CDR1 SGHNT, CDR2 YENEEA. V shed 1 base and J 6 bases; nucleotides not matched to a gene: 7. The CDR3 is made up of 17 amino acids. The CDR3 DNA reads TGTGCCAGCAGCTTAGGGCTAGCGGGAGGGCCGGGCAATGAGCAGTTCTTC. This gives the protein CASSLGLAGGPGNEQFF.

CDR3 sequence (DNA): TGCGCCAGCAGTAGGGTGCGGGCCCAAGAGACCCAGTACTTC. Amino acid sequence: CASSRVRAQETQYF. The rearrangement uses TRBV5-1 and TRBJ2-5; D might be TRBD2 (5 bases). This CDR3 comprises 14 residues. V was cut by 5 bases and J by 1 base, with 12 bases left in between. CDR1 is SGHRS and CDR2 is YFSETQ in the germline V gene.

The rearrangement uses TRBV5-6 and TRBJ1-1; D possibly corresponds to TRBD1 (5 bases). The germline gives CDR1 SGHDT, CDR2 YYEEEE. There are 15 residues in the CDR3. V was shortened by 7 bases and J by 1 base, with 17 bases between the two germline ends. The CDR3 region is CASGAATTGNTEAFF. The CDR3 DNA follows: TGTGCCAGCGGGGCAGCCACAACAGGGAACACTGAAGCTTTCTTT. Full variable domain (remainder filled in from reference TRBV5-6 and TRBJ1-1): DAGVTQSPTHLIKTRGQQVTLRCSPKSGHDTVSWYQQALGQGPQFIFQYYEEEERQRGNFPDRFSGHQFPNYSSELNVNALLLGDSALYLCASGAATTGNTEAFFGQGTRLTVV.

This sequence joins TRBV9 and TRBJ2-7, with 10 bases that match TRBD2. Germline V lookup: CDR1 SGDLS, CDR2 YYNGEE. This CDR3 comprises 16 residues. After removal of 3 bases from V and 4 bases from J, the junction contained 10 bases not matched to a gene. The CDR3 reads CASSASLAGRFYEQYF. Written as DNA, the CDR3 is TGTGCCAGCAGCGCATCACTAGCGGGACGATTTTACGAGCAGTACTTC.

The chain employs TRBV7-8 and TRBJ2-2; D might be TRBD2 (5 bases). V was cut by 7 bases and J by 6 bases, with 15 bases left in between. This CDR3 contains 14 residues. The germline V gene has CDR1 SGHVS and CDR2 FQNEAQ. The CDR3 reads CASNPSLYAGELFF. CDR3 in DNA: TGTGCCAGCAACCCTAGCTTATATGCCGGGGAGCTGTTTTTT.

This chain uses TRBV7-3 with TRBJ2-2; TRBD2 matches at 13 bases. Trimming took 4 bases from V and 4 from J; bases not matched to a gene: 9. This CDR3 region has 18 residues. The V gene's germline CDR1 is SGHTA and CDR2 FQGTGA. CDR3 DNA sequence: TGTGCCAGCAGCTCCCGGACTAGCGGGAGTTTTGGCACCGGGGAGCTGTTTTTT. Its protein is CASSSRTSGSFGTGELFF.

This clone showed up just a few times. The chain carries TRBV5-1 and TRBJ1-1, with TRBD1 matching 7 bases. V dropped 0 bases and J dropped 5; count of bases not matched to a gene: 13. The CDR3 totals 17 residues. The germline V gene encodes CDR1 SGHRS and CDR2 YFSETQ. For the CDR3, the DNA is TGCGCCAGCAGCTTGGCGAAGACAGGGTTGTCTAAGACTGAAGCTTTCTTT. It yields the protein CASSLAKTGLSKTEAFF. Full variable domain (remainder filled in from reference TRBV5-1 and TRBJ1-1): KAGVTQTPRYLIKTRGQQVTLSCSPISGHRSVSWYQQTPGQGLQFLFEYFSETQRNKGNFPGRFSGRQFSNSRSEMNVSTLELGDSALYLCASSLAKTGLSKTEAFFGQGTRLTVV.

For this clone: At the DNA level, this CDR3 is encoded by other sequences in the same sample as well. V is TRBV19 and J is TRBJ2-2, with TRBD2 as a possible D gene (5 bases). V lost 2 bases to trimming and J lost 2 bases, with 6 bases between them. Germline values: CDR1 LNHDA, CDR2 SQIVND (reference sequence). This CDR3 spans 14 amino acids. The chain's CDR3 is CASSIRGNTGELFF. The DNA for the CDR3 is TGTGCCAGTAGTATACGGGGAAACACCGGGGAGCTGTTTTTT.

V usage is TRBV11-3 and J usage is TRBJ2-2, with 11 positions matching TRBD2. CDR1 SGHNT and CDR2 YENEEA come from the germline V gene. CDR3 size: 16 residues. The J segment lost 4 bases and the V segment lost 6 bases, leaving 7 bases of the junction unmatched. CDR3 in amino acids: CASSRLAGKPTGELFF. CDR3 nucleotide sequence: TGTGCCAGCAGTCGACTAGCGGGAAAGCCCACCGGGGAGCTGTTTTTT.

The chain has TRBV7-9 and TRBJ1-1, with D perhaps TRBD1 (6 bases). Germline loops: CDR1 SEHNR, CDR2 FQNEAQ (reference sequence). V dropped 4 bases and J dropped 4 bases, with 13 bases sitting between them. This CDR3 spans 14 amino acids. The DNA of the CDR3 is TGTGCCAGCAGCTCCACAGGGTTCGGCACTGAAGCTTTCTTT. Its translation is CASSSTGFGTEAFF.

The chain has TRBV13 and TRBJ2-5; unclear D gene. The DNA end favors TRBJ2-7, so the J call may be wrong. CDR3 size: 12 residues. CDR1 and CDR2 from the germline V gene are PRHDT and FYEKMQ (reference sequence). CDR3 sequence reads: CASSLRSYEQYF. The CDR3, as DNA: TGTGCCAGCAGTCTTCGCTCCTACGAGCAGTACTTC.

This clone was seen only once. At one end the junction does not follow the germline gene, possibly because of a read error. The chain is built from TRBV7-8 and TRBJ1-4; the D gene is possibly TRBD1 (6 bases). CDR3 length: 15 residues. CDR1 and CDR2 from the germline V gene are SGHVS and FQNEAQ. CDR3 sequence (DNA): TGTGCCAGCAGGCCTGTAGGGACAACAAATGAAAAACTGTTTTTT. As protein: CASRPVGTTNEKLFF.

This chain joins TRBV27 and TRBJ2-7, with 11 positions matching TRBD1. V lost 2 bases and J lost 5; bases outside the gene matches: 8. The CDR3 has 16 residues. Germline CDR1 is MNHEY and CDR2 is SMNVEV (reference sequence). The DNA of the CDR3 is TGTGCCAGCAGTTTAAACGCGGGACAGGGGGTCCACGAGCAGTACTTC. This codes for CASSLNAGQGVHEQYF.

The V gene is TRBV14, the J gene TRBJ2-7; maybe TRBD1 (6 bases). In germline, CDR1 is SGHDN, CDR2 FVKESK. Trimming removed 0 bases at V and 2 bases at J, with 20 bases between. The CDR3 has 18 amino acids. The CDR3 nucleotides are TGTGCCAGCAGCCAAGACGACAGGCCAATTCTCCCCCCCTACGAGCAGTACTTC. Translation: CASSQDDRPILPPYEQYF. Based on the CDR3 plus reference TRBV14 and TRBJ2-7, the full variable domain is EAGVTQFPSHSVIEKGQTVTLRCDPISGHDNLYWYRRVMGKEIKFLLHFVKESKQDESGMPNNRFLAERTGGTYSTLKVQPAELEDSGVYFCASSQDDRPILPPYEQYFGPGTRLTVT.

The chain uses TRBV2 and TRBJ2-1, with 10 bases that match TRBD2. The CDR3 has 16 amino acids. CDR1 and CDR2 (germline): SNHLY, FYNNEI. The junction had 12 bases not matched to a gene; V was cut back by 6 bases and J by 7 bases. The CDR3 region is CASSWASGRLGNEQFF. CDR3 bases: TGTGCCAGCAGCTGGGCTAGCGGGAGACTGGGGAATGAGCAGTTCTTC.

The chain is built from TRBV7-2 and TRBJ1-2; no definite D call. V was clipped by 4 bases and J by 4 bases, with 19 bases between them. The CDR3 runs 16 residues. Germline values: CDR1 SGHTA, CDR2 FQGNSA. The chain's CDR3 is CASSSNTGESFYGYTF. CDR3 in DNA: TGTGCCAGCAGCTCCAACACGGGTGAATCGTTCTATGGCTACACCTTC.

This clone appeared a single time. The chain has TRBV7-8 and TRBJ1-1, with 10 bases fitting TRBD1. The CDR3 runs to 17 residues. V was pared by 5 bases and J by 4 bases, with 13 bases of the junction left unmatched. Germline V gene lookup returns CDR1 SGHVS and CDR2 FQNEAQ. The CDR3 DNA is TGTGCCAGCAGCAGGGGACAGGGGATAGGGTACGGCACTGAAGCTTTCTTT. Translation gives CASSRGQGIGYGTEAFF.

J is TRBJ1-5 and V is TRBV2, with TRBD1 matching over 10 bases. V dropped 5 bases and J dropped 7; count of bases not matched to a gene: 11. The CDR3 spans 16 residues. Germline V gene lookup returns CDR1 SNHLY and CDR2 FYNNEI. In DNA form, the CDR3 reads TGTGCCAGCAGTAAAACTACCGGGACAGGGGAGCAGCCCCAGCATTTT. Its protein product is CASSKTTGTGEQPQHF.